Presented here are 11 T cell receptor beta chains from one specimen sequenced in a study of blood T cell repertoires in COVID-19. Assay used: immunoSEQ multiplex PCR; TCRdb lists only in-frame clones, some missing. The sample carries about 260,000 clones, around 86% recorded once. The sequenced sample consisted of peripheral blood. Receptors were obtained from a woman in her forties who had recovered from COVID-19.

The rearrangement uses TRBV5-1 and TRBJ1-3, with a weak D call TRBD1 (6 bases). This CDR3 is 16 amino acids long. Trimming removed 4 bases at V and 7 bases at J, with 21 bases between. Germline V gives CDR1 SGHRS, CDR2 YFSETQ. As DNA, the CDR3 is TGCGCCAGCAGCCCCCAGGGGAGAGGCCGAGGGAACACCATATATTTT. Encoded protein: CASSPQGRGRGNTIYF.

In DNA form, the CDR3 reads TGTGCCAGCAGTCGGACCTTGTTTAGCGGGGAAGAGACCCAGTACTTC. Amino acid sequence: CASSRTLFSGEETQYF. The rearrangement links TRBV28 to TRBJ2-5; the match to TRBD2 covers 8 bases. The ends lost 5 bases at V and 3 bases at J; junction bases unmatched: 11. The CDR3 runs 16 residues. From germline, CDR1 is MDHEN and CDR2 SYDVKM.

This sequence joins TRBV19 and TRBJ1-1, with D hard to call. Trimming shortened V by 5 bases and J by 4 bases, and 11 bases separated the two germline ends. CDR1 is LNHDA and CDR2 is SQIVND in the germline V gene (reference sequence). CDR3 size: 13 residues. The CDR3 reads CASSGERGTEAFF. The CDR3 nucleotides are TGTGCCAGTAGTGGAGAACGGGGCACTGAAGCTTTCTTT.

The CDR3 reads CASSYSRTGPGELFF. The CDR3 region has the DNA TGTGCCAGCAGTTACTCGCGGACAGGACCCGGGGAGCTGTTTTTT. The chain employs TRBV6-2 or TRBV6-3 and TRBJ2-2, with 7 positions matching TRBD1. V lost 0 bases, J lost 6 bases, and 4 bases stayed unmatched. Germline V gives CDR1 MNHEY, CDR2 SVGEGT. CDR3 length equals 15 residues.

The chain is built from TRBV7-9 and TRBJ1-2; D is ambiguous. Germline V gene sequence: CDR1 SEHNR, CDR2 FQNEAQ (reference sequence). This CDR3 spans 12 amino acids. V was trimmed by 3 bases and J by 8 bases, leaving 10 bases between them. The CDR3 bases are TGTGCCAGCAGCTTGAGTGTGGGCGGCTACACCTTC. Its translation is CASSLSVGGYTF. The variable domain in full, with the rest retrieved from reference TRBV7-9 and TRBJ1-2, is DTGVSQNPRHKITKRGQNVTFRCDPISEHNRLYWYRQTLGQGPEFLTYFQNEAQLEKSRLLSDRFSAERPKGSFSTLEIQRTEQGDSAMYLCASSLSVGGYTFGSGTRLTVV.

V usage is TRBV19 and J usage is TRBJ2-2, with 9 bases identical to TRBD1. The V and J ends lost 1 base and 6 bases, in that order; junction bases with no gene match: 6. The CDR3 length is 16 residues. The germline V gene has CDR1 LNHDA and CDR2 SQIVND (reference sequence). Here the CDR3 DNA reads TGTGCCAGTAGTATAGGGCTACGGACAGGGGCCGGGGAGCTGTTTTTT. As protein: CASSIGLRTGAGELFF.

The CDR3 DNA sequence: TGTGCCAGTAGTGGTTACAGGGGGGAGAACACTGAAGCTTTCTTT. Its translation: CASSGYRGENTEAFF. The chain employs TRBV19 and TRBJ1-1; 8 nucleotides match TRBD1. The length of the CDR3 is 15 residues. Germline CDR1 LNHDA, CDR2 SQIVND (reference sequence). The ends lost 5 bases at V and 1 base at J; junction bases unmatched: 6.

This clone was seen only a few times. The V call is TRBV7-9, the J call TRBJ2-7; the match to TRBD1 covers 8 bases. The CDR3 is 14 residues long. Germline-derived CDR1 and CDR2 are SEHNR and FQNEAQ (reference sequence). With 7 bases clipped from V and 7 bases from J, the junction kept 12 bases outside the gene matches. CDR3 in amino acids: CASTEGTGSREQYF. The CDR3 coding sequence is TGTGCCAGCACCGAAGGGACAGGCAGTAGAGAGCAGTACTTC.

This sequence joins TRBV3-1 (or the pseudogene TRBV3-2) and TRBJ1-2; perhaps TRBD1 as D (6 bases). Trimming took off 5 bases at V and 8 bases at J, with 21 bases between the two ends. This CDR3 has 15 residues. Per the germline V gene, CDR1 is LGHDT and CDR2 is YNNKEL (reference sequence). The CDR3 DNA reads TGTGCCAGCAGCTCACAGGGACGGTCCTTCGGAGGCTACACCTTC. This encodes CASSSQGRSFGGYTF.

The V and J genes are TRBV5-1 and TRBJ2-1; 12 nucleotides agree with TRBD2. The V and J ends lost 4 bases and 3 bases, in that order; junction bases with no gene match: 5. The germline gives CDR1 SGHRS, CDR2 YFSETQ. This CDR3 is 16 amino acids long. CDR3 sequence: CASSGGLAGNYNEQFF. The CDR3 DNA is TGCGCCAGCAGCGGCGGACTAGCGGGGAACTACAATGAGCAGTTCTTC. Looking up the rest from reference TRBV5-1 and TRBJ2-1 gives the full variable domain: KAGVTQTPRYLIKTRGQQVTLSCSPISGHRSVSWYQQTPGQGLQFLFEYFSETQRNKGNFPGRFSGRQFSNSRSEMNVSTLELGDSALYLCASSGGLAGNYNEQFFGPGTRLTVL.

This rearrangement joins TRBV5-5 to TRBJ2-1; no definite D call. Germline lookup yields CDR1 SGHKS and CDR2 YYEKEE (reference sequence). The CDR3 is made up of 12 amino acids. Trimming shortened V by 1 base and J by 7 bases, and 6 bases separated the two germline ends. As DNA, the CDR3 is TGTGCCAGCAGCTTGTCCCGGAATGAGCAGTTCTTC. It is translated as CASSLSRNEQFF. Supplemented by reference TRBV5-5 and TRBJ2-1, the full variable domain reads DAGVTQSPTHLIKTRGQQVTLRCSPISGHKSVSWYQQVLGQGPQFIFQYYEKEERGRGNFPDRFSARQFPNYSSELNVNALLLGDSALYLCASSLSRNEQFFGPGTRLTVL.